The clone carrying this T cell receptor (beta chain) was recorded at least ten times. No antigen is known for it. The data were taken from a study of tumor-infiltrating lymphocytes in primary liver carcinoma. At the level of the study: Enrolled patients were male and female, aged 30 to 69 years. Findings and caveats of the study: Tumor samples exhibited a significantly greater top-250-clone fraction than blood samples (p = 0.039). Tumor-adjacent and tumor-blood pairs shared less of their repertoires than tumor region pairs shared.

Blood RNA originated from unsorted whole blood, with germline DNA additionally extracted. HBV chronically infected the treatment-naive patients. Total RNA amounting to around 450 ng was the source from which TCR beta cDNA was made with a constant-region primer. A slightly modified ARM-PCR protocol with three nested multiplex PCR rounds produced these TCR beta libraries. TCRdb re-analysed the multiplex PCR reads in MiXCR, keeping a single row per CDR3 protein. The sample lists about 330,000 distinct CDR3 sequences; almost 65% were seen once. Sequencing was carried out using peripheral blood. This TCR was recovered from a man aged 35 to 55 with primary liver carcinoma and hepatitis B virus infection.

CDR3 sequence reads: CASSDVRETQYF. CDR3 bases: TGTGCCAGCAGTGACGTTCGCGAGACCCAGTACTTC. This sequence joins TRBV6-2 or TRBV6-3 and TRBJ2-5, with D unclear. V was shortened by 5 bases and J by 5 bases, with 9 bases between the two germline ends. In germline, CDR1 is MNHEY, CDR2 SVGEGT. The CDR3 consists of 12 residues.